This T cell receptor (beta chain) stems from a study of cytomegalovirus exposure and HLA in healthy donors. Researchers ran the PCR with 60 Vbeta and 13 Jbeta primers. TCRdb keeps only in-frame clones here, not all; method: immunoSEQ multiplex PCR. The sample shows around 150,000 clones, 79% of them seen only once. The sequencing input was PBMCs. This clonotype originated in a man in his forties in good health and CMV-seropositive.

CDR3 DNA: TGCGCCAGCAGTGAAGGGATGGGGAGCGGCACCTACGAGCAGTACTTC. It is translated as CASSEGMGSGTYEQYF. V is TRBV10-2 and J is TRBJ2-7; weak D call: TRBD2 (5 bases). V gave up 3 bases and J gave up 2 bases, with 17 bases separating them. CDR3 size: 16 residues. The V gene's germline CDR1 is WSHSY and CDR2 SAAADI.